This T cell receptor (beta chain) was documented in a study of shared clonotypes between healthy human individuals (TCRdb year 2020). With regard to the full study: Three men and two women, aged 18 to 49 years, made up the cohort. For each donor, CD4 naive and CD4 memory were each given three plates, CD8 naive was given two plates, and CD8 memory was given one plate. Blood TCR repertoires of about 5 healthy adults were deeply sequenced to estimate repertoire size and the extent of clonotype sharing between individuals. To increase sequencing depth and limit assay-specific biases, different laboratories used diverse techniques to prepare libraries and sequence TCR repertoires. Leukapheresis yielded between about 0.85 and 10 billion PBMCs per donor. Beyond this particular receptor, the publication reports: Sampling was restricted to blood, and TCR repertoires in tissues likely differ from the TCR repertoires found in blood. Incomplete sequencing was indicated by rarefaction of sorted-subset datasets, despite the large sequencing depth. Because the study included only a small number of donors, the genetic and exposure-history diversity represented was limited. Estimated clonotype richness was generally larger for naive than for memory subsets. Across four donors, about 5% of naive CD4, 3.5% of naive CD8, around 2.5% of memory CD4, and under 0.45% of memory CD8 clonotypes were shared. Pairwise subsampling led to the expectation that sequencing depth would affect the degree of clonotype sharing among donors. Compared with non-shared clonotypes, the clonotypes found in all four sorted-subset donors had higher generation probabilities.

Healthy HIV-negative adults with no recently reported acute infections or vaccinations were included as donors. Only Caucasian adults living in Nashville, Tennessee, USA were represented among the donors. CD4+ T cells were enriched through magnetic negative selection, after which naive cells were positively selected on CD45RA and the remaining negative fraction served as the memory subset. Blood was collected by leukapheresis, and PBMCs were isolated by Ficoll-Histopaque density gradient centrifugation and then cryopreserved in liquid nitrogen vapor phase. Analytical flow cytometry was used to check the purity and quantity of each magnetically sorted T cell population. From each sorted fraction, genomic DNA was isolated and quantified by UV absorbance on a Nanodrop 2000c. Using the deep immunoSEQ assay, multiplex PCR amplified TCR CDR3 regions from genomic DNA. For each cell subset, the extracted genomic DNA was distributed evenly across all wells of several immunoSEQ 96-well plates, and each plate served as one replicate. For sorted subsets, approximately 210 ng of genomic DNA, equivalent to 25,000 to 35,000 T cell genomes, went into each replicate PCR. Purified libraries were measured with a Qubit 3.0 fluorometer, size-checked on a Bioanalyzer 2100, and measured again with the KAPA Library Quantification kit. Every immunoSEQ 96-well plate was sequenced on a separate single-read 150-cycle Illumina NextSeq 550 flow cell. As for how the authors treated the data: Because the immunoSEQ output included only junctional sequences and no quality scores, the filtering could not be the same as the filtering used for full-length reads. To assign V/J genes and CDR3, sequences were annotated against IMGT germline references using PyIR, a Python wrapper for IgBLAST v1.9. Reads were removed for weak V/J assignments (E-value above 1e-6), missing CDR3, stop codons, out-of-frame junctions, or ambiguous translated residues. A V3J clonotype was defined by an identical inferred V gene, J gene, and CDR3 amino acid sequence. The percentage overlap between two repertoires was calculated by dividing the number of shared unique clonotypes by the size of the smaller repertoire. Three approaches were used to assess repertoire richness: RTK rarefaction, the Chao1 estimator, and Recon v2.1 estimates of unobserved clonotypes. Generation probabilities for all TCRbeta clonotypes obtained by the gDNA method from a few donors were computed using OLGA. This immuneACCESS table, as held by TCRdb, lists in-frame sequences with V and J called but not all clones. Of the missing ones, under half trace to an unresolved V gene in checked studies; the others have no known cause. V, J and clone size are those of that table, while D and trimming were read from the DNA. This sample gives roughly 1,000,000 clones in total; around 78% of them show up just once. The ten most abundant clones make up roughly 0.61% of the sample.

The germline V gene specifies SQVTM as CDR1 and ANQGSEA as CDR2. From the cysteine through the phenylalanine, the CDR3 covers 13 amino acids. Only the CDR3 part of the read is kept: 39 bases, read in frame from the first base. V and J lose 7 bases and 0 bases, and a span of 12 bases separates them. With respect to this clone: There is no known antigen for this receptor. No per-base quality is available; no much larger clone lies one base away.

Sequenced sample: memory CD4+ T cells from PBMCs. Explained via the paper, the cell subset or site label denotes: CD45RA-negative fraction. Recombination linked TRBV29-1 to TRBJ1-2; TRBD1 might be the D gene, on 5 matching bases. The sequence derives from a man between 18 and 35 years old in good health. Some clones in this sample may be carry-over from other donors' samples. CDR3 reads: CSAERGPNYGYTF. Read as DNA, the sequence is TGCAGCGCCGAGCGGGGACCTAACTATGGCTACACCTTC.